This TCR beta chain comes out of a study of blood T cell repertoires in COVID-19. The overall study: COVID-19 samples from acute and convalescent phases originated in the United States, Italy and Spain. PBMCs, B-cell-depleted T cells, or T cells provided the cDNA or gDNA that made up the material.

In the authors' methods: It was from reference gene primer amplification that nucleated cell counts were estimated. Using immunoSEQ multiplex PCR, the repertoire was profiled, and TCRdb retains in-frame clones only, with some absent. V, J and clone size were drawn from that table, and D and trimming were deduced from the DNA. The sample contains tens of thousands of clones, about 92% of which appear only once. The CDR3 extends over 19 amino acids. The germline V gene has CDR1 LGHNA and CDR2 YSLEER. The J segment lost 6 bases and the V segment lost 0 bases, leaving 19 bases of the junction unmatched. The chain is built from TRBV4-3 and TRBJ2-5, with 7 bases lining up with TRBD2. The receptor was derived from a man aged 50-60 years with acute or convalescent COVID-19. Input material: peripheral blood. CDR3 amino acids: CASSQEVGDPRGIRKTQYF. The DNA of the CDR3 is TGCGCCAGCAGCCAAGAAGTGGGTGACCCGCGGGGGATCCGAAAGACCCAGTACTTC.